The rows below give T cell receptor beta chains drawn from one sample of a study of type 1 regulatory T cells. These receptors have no known antigen. Each CDR3 protein is one row after TCRdb ran MiXCR on the reads. The sample carries some 20,000 distinct CDR3 sequences, around 43% recorded once. The source material was cultured T cells, either the whole culture or a sorted T cell fraction (not recorded which). These receptors all come from a human donor in good health. CDR3s include the opening cysteine and the closing phenylalanine or tryptophan. Fields, in order: clone size, J gene, D gene, V gene, CDR3 DNA, CDR3 protein. D genes are given only for firm matches. The listing skips clone size in some rows; elsewhere it reads once, few, many or a size class.

size: few; J: TRBJ2-1; D: NA; V: TRBV29-1; DNA: TGCAGCCCTAGGGACAACCACAATGAGCAGTTCTTC; CDR3: CSPRDNHNEQFF
size: once; J: TRBJ2-5; D: NA; V: TRBV3-1; DNA: TGTGCCAGCAGCCAAGATTGGGGGGGCTCTTCGGGAGAGACCCAGTACTTC; CDR3: CASSQDWGGSSGETQYF
size: few; J: TRBJ1-3; D: TRBD1; V: TRBV11-3; DNA: TGTGCCAGCAGCTTCCGGACAGGGTATGGAGGAAACACCATATATTTT; CDR3: CASSFRTGYGGNTIYF
size: medium-sized; J: TRBJ1-1; D: NA; V: TRBV7-2; DNA: TGTGCCAGCAGCTTAGCGGGGGTACTGAACACTGAAGCTTTCTTT; CDR3: CASSLAGVLNTEAFF
size: NA; J: TRBJ2-3; D: NA; V: TRBV5-4; DNA: TGTGCAGGGACCGACGGTCGTACGCAGTATTTT; CDR3: CAGTDGRTQYF
size: NA; J: TRBJ1-2; D: NA; V: TRBV24-1; DNA: TGTGCCACCAGTGATTCCTCCGGGGCCCTCGGGGGCTACACCTTC; CDR3: CATSDSSGALGGYTF
size: NA; J: TRBJ1-2; D: NA; V: TRBV4-1; DNA: TGCGCCAGCAGCCAAGGTCTGGTAACCGCGGTGGATAACTATGGCTACACCTTC; CDR3: CASSQGLVTAVDNYGYTF
size: NA; J: TRBJ2-1; D: NA; V: TRBV2; DNA: TGTGCCAGCAGTGACGATTGGGCAGGGGGAGGTGGTGAGCAGTTCTTC; CDR3: CASSDDWAGGGGEQFF
size: NA; J: TRBJ2-7; D: NA; V: TRBV7-8; DNA: TGTGCCAGCAGCTTAGTTAGAGCCTACGAGCAGTACTTC; CDR3: CASSLVRAYEQYF
size: NA; J: TRBJ1-5; D: NA; V: TRBV10-3; DNA: TGTGCCATCAGTGGCGGACTGAGCAATCAGCCCCAGCATTTT; CDR3: CAISGGLSNQPQHF
size: once; J: TRBJ1-1; D: TRBD1; V: TRBV27; DNA: TGTGCCAGCAGTTTATGGACAGGGATAGGAGCTGAAGCTTTCTTT; CDR3: CASSLWTGIGAEAFF
size: NA; J: TRBJ2-4; D: NA; V: TRBV6-6; DNA: TGTGCCAGCAGTTTCGGACAAAACACTGGGGCCAAAAACATTCAGTACTTC; CDR3: CASSFGQNTGAKNIQYF
size: NA; J: TRBJ1-2; D: NA; V: TRBV2; DNA: TGTGCCAGCAGGCGGGACATTAACTATGGCTACACCTTC; CDR3: CASRRDINYGYTF
size: medium-sized; J: TRBJ2-7; D: TRBD2; V: TRBV12-3/TRBV12-4; DNA: TGTGCCAGCAGTCGAGCGGGGGGCGCCTACGAGCAGTACTTC; CDR3: CASSRAGGAYEQYF
size: NA; J: TRBJ2-2; D: NA; V: TRBV24-1; DNA: TGTGCCACCAGTGATTTGAGCCGACAGGTTGGGCTGTTTTTT; CDR3: CATSDLSRQVGLFF
size: few; J: TRBJ2-4; D: NA; V: TRBV19; DNA: TGTGCCAGTAGTATAGAGCGGCTAGCCAAAAACATTCAGTACTTC; CDR3: CASSIERLAKNIQYF
size: NA; J: TRBJ2-6; D: TRBD1; V: TRBV12-3/TRBV12-4; DNA: TGTGCCAGCAGTTCCACAGGGGGAGGTCTGGGAGGGGCCAACGTCCTGACTTTC; CDR3: CASSSTGGGLGGANVLTF
size: NA; J: TRBJ1-2; D: TRBD1; V: TRBV2; DNA: TGTGCCAGGAGTAGATCGTTAGACAGGGTGGATGGCTACACCTTC; CDR3: CARSRSLDRVDGYTF